This TCR beta chain was retrieved from a study of T-cell memory formation after mild COVID-19. This clonotype has more than one count but fewer than ten. One entry per CDR3 protein, called by TCRdb with MiXCR from the 5' RACE reads. The sample includes under 250,000 distinct CDR3 sequences, 15% to 17% of them seen just once. This CDR3 spans 16 amino acids. Trimming at V came to 3 bases and at J to 7 bases, leaving 7 bases not matched to a gene. Germline V gene data show CDR1 as SGHRS and CDR2 as YFSETQ. Sequenced: PBMCs or a T cell subset sorted from them (not recorded which). J is TRBJ1-6 and V is TRBV5-1, with 10 positions matching TRBD1. The sequence came from an adult woman who had mild COVID-19 (a few samples of this study predate the infection). Cell type and time point are not known. The CDR3, as DNA: TGCGCCAGCAGCTCAACCGGACAGGGGGGAAATTCACCCCTCCACTTT. Translating gives CASSSTGQGGNSPLHF.